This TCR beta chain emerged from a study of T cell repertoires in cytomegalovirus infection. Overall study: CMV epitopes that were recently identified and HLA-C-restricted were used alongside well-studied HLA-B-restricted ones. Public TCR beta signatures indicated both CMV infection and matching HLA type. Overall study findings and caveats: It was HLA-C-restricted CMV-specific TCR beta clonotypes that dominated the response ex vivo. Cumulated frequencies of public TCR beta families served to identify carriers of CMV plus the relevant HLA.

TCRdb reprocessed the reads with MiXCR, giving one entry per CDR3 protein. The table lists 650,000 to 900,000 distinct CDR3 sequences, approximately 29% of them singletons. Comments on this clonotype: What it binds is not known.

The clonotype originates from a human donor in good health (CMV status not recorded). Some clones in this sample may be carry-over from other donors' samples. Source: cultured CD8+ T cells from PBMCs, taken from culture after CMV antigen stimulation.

CDR3 sequence reads: CSVVWGRYEQYF. For the CDR3, the DNA is TGCAGCGTCGTATGGGGCCGCTACGAGCAGTACTTC. The V call is TRBV29-1, the J call TRBJ2-7, with D possibly being TRBD1 (5 bases). Trimming removed 6 bases from V and 3 bases from J, with 12 bases in between. CDR1 and CDR2 from the germline V gene are SQVTM and ANQGSEA. CDR3 size: 12 residues.